These 30 T cell receptor beta chains originate from one sample sequenced in a study of glioma-infiltrating T cells. TCR alpha and beta CDR3 regions were amplified from RNA using iRepertoire nested multiplex PCR. One entry per CDR3 protein, called by TCRdb with MiXCR from the multiplex PCR reads. This table holds some 4,200 distinct CDR3 sequences, about 90% found once. Sequenced material: glioma tissue, nonneoplastic brain tissue, or PBMCs (not recorded which). Receptors originate from a human donor with low-grade glioma or glioblastoma, undergoing nonglioma brain surgery, or in good health (not recorded which).

Worth noting for this clonotype: This beta chain is an unintended read in a library built for alpha chains; its size means little. The rearrangement joins TRBV6-2 or TRBV6-3 to TRBJ2-1, with D tentatively TRBD1 or TRBD2 (5 bases each). The CDR3 extends over 12 amino acids. Germline assignment: CDR1 MNHEY and CDR2 SVGEGT. The CDR3: CARGFSLNEQFF. CDR3 bases: TGTGCGAGGGGTTTCTCTCTCAATGAGCAGTTCTTC.

Comments on this clonotype: For a library built for alpha chains, this beta chain is a stray read; little rests on its size. Written as DNA, the CDR3 is TGTGCCAGCAGTGGGGGGCGGGGGAGCTCCTACAATGAGCAGTTCTTC. Its translation: CASSGGRGSSYNEQFF. The J gene is TRBJ2-1, the V gene TRBV6-6, with D possibly being TRBD2 (7 bases). Trimming stripped 5 bases from V and 0 bases from J, with 14 bases between. Germline CDR1 and CDR2: MNHNY and SVGAGI (reference sequence). CDR3 length: 16 amino acids.

In the case of this clonotype: A library prepared for alpha chains yielded this beta chain as an off-target read; its size is of little meaning. Written as DNA, the CDR3 is TGTGCCAGCAGTTTAGGCACAGGGAAGGGCTATGGCTACACCTTC. This sequence encodes CASSLGTGKGYGYTF. The chain couples TRBV27 to TRBJ1-2; tentatively, D is TRBD1 (6 bases). Germline V gives CDR1 MNHEY, CDR2 SMNVEV (reference sequence). CDR3 length: 15 residues. V was trimmed by 2 bases and J by 4 bases, leaving 14 bases between them.

Notes on this clonotype: Within a library made for alpha chains, this beta chain is off target, and its count is uninformative. This chain joins TRBV20-1 and TRBJ1-1; the match to TRBD1 covers 9 bases. Germline V gene lookup returns CDR1 DFQATT and CDR2 SNEGSKA (reference sequence). J lost 6 bases, V lost 4 bases, and 3 bases had no gene match. The CDR3 covers 12 residues. The CDR3 here is CSAKDRGPEAFF. In DNA, the CDR3 is TGCAGTGCTAAGGACAGGGGCCCTGAAGCTTTCTTT.

As to this clonotype: This beta chain is a stray read from a library made for alpha chains; its abundance is not meaningful. The rearrangement uses TRBV18 and TRBJ1-1, with D unclear. Trimming removed 1 base from V and 1 base from J, with 4 bases in between. The germline CDR1 and CDR2 sequences are KGHSH and LQKENI. The CDR3 consists of 13 residues. The CDR3 loop reads CASSPQRNTEAFF. CDR3 in DNA: TGTGCCAGCTCACCACAGAGGAACACTGAAGCTTTCTTT. Using reference TRBV18 and TRBJ1-1 for the parts outside the CDR3, the full variable domain is NAGVMQNPRHLVRRRGQEARLRCSPMKGHSHVYWYRQLPEEGLKFMVYLQKENIIDESGMPKERFSAEFPKEGPSILRIQQVVRGDSAAYFCASSPQRNTEAFFGQGTRLTVV.

On this clonotype: For a library built for alpha chains, this beta chain is a stray read; little rests on its size. The chain joins TRBV2 to TRBJ1-1; no clear D. Between the trimmed V and J ends, which lost 7 bases and 5 bases, there was a span of 14 bases. The CDR3 has 13 residues. Germline V CDR1 and CDR2: SNHLY, FYNNEI. The CDR3 loop reads CASTLQSPTEAFF. DNA for the CDR3: TGTGCCAGCACCCTACAATCCCCTACTGAAGCTTTCTTT.

As for this clonotype: A library prepared for alpha chains yielded this beta chain as an off-target read; its size is of little meaning. The genes are TRBV7-9 and TRBJ1-1; D ambiguous. Germline V gives CDR1 SEHNR, CDR2 FQNEAQ (reference sequence). The CDR3 contains 12 residues. Trimming pared 5 bases from V and 8 bases from J, leaving 12 bases between. This chain's CDR3 is CASSIDVGEAFF. The CDR3 region has the DNA TGTGCCAGCAGCATAGATGTAGGGGAAGCTTTCTTT.

About this clonotype: As an off-target read in a library built for alpha chains, this beta chain has a frequency of little significance. This sequence joins TRBV20-1 and TRBJ2-1; 9 nucleotides line up with TRBD2. The J segment lost 10 bases and the V segment lost 2 bases, leaving 3 bases of the junction unmatched. This CDR3 spans 12 amino acids. CDR1 DFQATT and CDR2 SNEGSKA come from the germline V gene (reference sequence). DNA of the CDR3: TGCAGTGCTAGAATAGCGGGAGCGGAGCAGTTCTTC. Translation gives CSARIAGAEQFF.

This clonotype was recorded once. This beta chain is a stray sequence in a library constructed for alpha chains; its clone size is not meaningful. V is TRBV6-5 and J is TRBJ2-3; no clear D gene. This CDR3 contains 13 residues. V shed 6 bases and J shed 0 bases, with 7 bases lying between them. Germline CDR1 and CDR2: MNHEY and SVGAGI. CDR3 protein: CASRDKSTDTQYF. In DNA form, the CDR3 reads TGTGCCAGCAGAGACAAGAGCACAGATACGCAGTATTTT.

To note about this clonotype: Compared with germline, one end of the junction differs, possibly owing to a read error. For a library built for alpha chains, this beta chain is a stray read; little rests on its size. CDR3 in amino acids: CASSEERQGWITF. CDR3 DNA: TGTGCCAGCAGCGAAGAGAGACAGGGTTGGATCACCTTC. This rearrangement joins TRBV10-1 to TRBJ1-2; 7 bases align to TRBD1. Germline V gene lookup returns CDR1 WNHNN and CDR2 SYGVQD (reference sequence). The CDR3 consists of 13 residues.

With respect to this clonotype: This beta chain is a stray read from a library made for alpha chains; its abundance is not meaningful. The chain carries TRBV27 and TRBJ1-1; D not certain. Trimming stripped 9 bases from V and 5 bases from J, with 10 bases between. The CDR3 runs to 11 residues. Per germline, CDR1 MNHEY and CDR2 SMNVEV (reference sequence). This chain's CDR3 is CASVAWTEAFF. DNA of the CDR3: TGTGCCAGTGTAGCCTGGACTGAAGCTTTCTTT.

About this clonotype: The library was designed around alpha chains, so this beta chain is a stray read whose abundance carries little weight. The chain carries TRBV20-1 and TRBJ1-1; 8 positions match TRBD1. Germline V CDR1 and CDR2: DFQATT, SNEGSKA (reference sequence). There are 14 residues in the CDR3. V lost 3 bases, J lost 3 bases, and 6 bases stayed unmatched. The CDR3 protein is CSASRGRWDTEAFF. The CDR3 bases are TGCAGTGCTAGCAGGGGGCGGTGGGACACTGAAGCTTTCTTT.

On this clonotype itself: Little can be read into the size of this beta chain, an off-target read in a library designed for alpha chains. This chain joins TRBV7-8 and TRBJ1-1, with 8 bases identical to TRBD1. Germline CDR1 reads SGHVS; CDR2 reads FQNEAQ. The CDR3 loop spans 14 amino acids. V was pared by 5 bases and J by 4 bases, with 6 bases of the junction left unmatched. CDR3 region: CASSLDRDRTEAFF. CDR3 nucleotides: TGTGCCAGCAGCCTGGACAGGGATCGCACTGAAGCTTTCTTT.

As for this clonotype: The library was built for alpha chains, so this beta chain is an off-target read and its size means little. This rearrangement joins TRBV20-1 to TRBJ2-1; D is unresolved. V lost 0 bases, J lost 2 bases, and 14 bases lay in between. Germline loops: CDR1 DFQATT, CDR2 SNEGSKA (reference sequence). This CDR3 is 16 amino acids long. The CDR3 region is CSARDAGVPAYNEQFF. DNA for the CDR3: TGCAGTGCTAGAGATGCAGGCGTCCCCGCCTACAATGAGCAGTTCTTC.

Details on this clonotype: In a library made to pick up alpha chains, this beta chain is a stray read with a size that means little. The chain couples TRBV6-1 to TRBJ1-1; the match to TRBD1 covers 7 bases. V lost 6 bases, J lost 4 bases, and 8 bases stayed unmatched. This CDR3 contains 14 residues. Germline V gives CDR1 MNHNS, CDR2 SASEGT. The CDR3 DNA follows: TGTGCCAGCAGGGCGGCGTACAGGGGCACTGAAGCTTTCTTT. This translates into CASRAAYRGTEAFF.

With respect to this clonotype: The library was built for alpha chains, so this beta chain is an off-target read and its size means little. The J gene is TRBJ2-3, the V gene TRBV6-1, with D perhaps TRBD1 or TRBD2 (5 bases each). In germline, CDR1 is MNHNS, CDR2 SASEGT. With 10 bases removed from V and 2 bases from J, the gap between germline ends came to 10 bases. This CDR3 is 12 amino acids long. CDR3 sequence: CAIRDLTDTQYF. Here the CDR3 DNA reads TGTGCCATACGGGACCTCACAGATACGCAGTATTTT.

Comment on this clonotype: Because this beta chain is a stray read in a library intended to capture alpha chains, its abundance should not be given much weight. The rearrangement uses TRBV27 and TRBJ2-3; D gene unclear. Germline V gene data show CDR1 as MNHEY and CDR2 as SMNVEV (reference sequence). The CDR3 is 15 amino acids. Trimming left V 3 bases short and J 4 bases short, with 14 bases between. The CDR3 nucleotides read TGTGCCAGCAGTTTTTTCGGAGTTGGAGCAGATACGCAGTATTTT. Translation: CASSFFGVGADTQYF.

A note on this clonotype: The size of this beta chain means little, since it is a stray read in a library made for alpha chains. The chain carries TRBV20-1 and TRBJ2-3; D may correspond to TRBD1 or TRBD2 (5 bases each). Trimming took 5 bases from V and 9 from J, leaving 12 bases between them. Germline V lookup: CDR1 DFQATT, CDR2 SNEGSKA (reference sequence). The CDR3 totals 11 residues. The CDR3 DNA reads TGCAGTGCTTTAAGCTGGGACACGCAGTATTTT. Translated, it gives CSALSWDTQYF.

The table lists this clonotype with a few counts. The library was built for alpha chains, so this beta chain is an off-target read and its size means little. The V gene is TRBV7-2, the J gene TRBJ2-1, with D possibly being TRBD2 (5 bases). V lost 4 bases, J lost 7 bases, and 14 bases lay in between. CDR3 length equals 14 residues. CDR1 and CDR2 (germline): SGHTA, FQGNSA. CDR3 coding DNA: TGTGCCAGCAGCTCTAATTTGGGAGTTAATGAGCAGTTCTTC. Its translation: CASSSNLGVNEQFF. Using reference TRBV7-2 and TRBJ2-1 for the parts outside the CDR3, the full variable domain is GAGVSQSPSNKVTEKGKDVELRCDPISGHTALYWYRQSLGQGLEFLIYFQGNSAPDKSGLPSDRFSAERTGGSVSTLTIQRTQQEDSAVYLCASSSNLGVNEQFFGPGTRLTVL.

Comments on this clonotype: This beta chain turned up in a library designed for alpha chains; as an off-target read, its abundance says little. The genes are TRBV20-1 and TRBJ2-3, with D possibly TRBD1 on 7 matching bases. CDR1 is DFQATT and CDR2 is SNEGSKA in the germline V gene (reference sequence). This CDR3 contains 13 residues. V was cut by 5 bases and J by 6 bases, with 15 bases left in between. CDR3 sequence reads: CSAHGRGRDTQYF. CDR3 nucleotides: TGCAGTGCTCACGGCAGGGGGAGGGATACGCAGTATTTT.

For this clonotype: Since it is a stray read in a library aimed at alpha chains, this beta chain has a size that is not meaningful. This chain joins TRBV27 and TRBJ2-7, with a tentative D call TRBD2 (7 bases). Trimming stripped 7 bases from V and 4 bases from J, with 20 bases between. Germline assignment: CDR1 MNHEY and CDR2 SMNVEV (reference sequence). CDR3 length: 15 amino acids. In nucleotides, the CDR3 is TGTGCCAGCAAAAGGGGGGAGGGTTTCGGGTACGAGCAGTACGTC. Translating gives CASKRGEGFGYEQYV.

A remark on this clonotype: Because the library targeted alpha chains, this beta chain is an off-target read whose size means little. J is TRBJ1-1 and V is TRBV28; D gene unclear. Germline V gives CDR1 MDHEN, CDR2 SYDVKM. V dropped 2 bases and J dropped 1 base, with 5 bases sitting between them. The CDR3 has 13 residues. In DNA form, the CDR3 reads TGTGCCAGCAGTTTAAGGTGGAACACTGAAGCTTTCTTT. It translates to CASSLRWNTEAFF.

About this clonotype: Since it is a stray read in a library aimed at alpha chains, this beta chain has a size that is not meaningful. The V call is TRBV6-2 or TRBV6-3, the J call TRBJ2-5; a weak D match, TRBD1 (5 bases). Germline V gene lookup returns CDR1 MNHEY and CDR2 SVGEGT. CDR3 length equals 14 residues. Trimming cost V 0 bases and J 4 bases, with 9 bases left between them. The CDR3 nucleotides read TGTGCCAGCAGTTACTCAAGGGGATCAGAGACCCAGTACTTC. As protein: CASSYSRGSETQYF.

As for this clonotype: This beta chain is a stray sequence in a library constructed for alpha chains; its clone size is not meaningful. This chain links TRBV20-1 with TRBJ2-1; TRBD1 aligns across 9 bases. Germline V gives CDR1 DFQATT, CDR2 SNEGSKA (reference sequence). This CDR3 comprises 15 residues. V trimming: 6 bases; J trimming: 8 bases; junction bases outside the gene matches: 14. Here the CDR3 reads CSANKGQGLKDEQFF. The CDR3 region has the DNA TGCAGTGCAAACAAGGGACAGGGCCTCAAGGATGAGCAGTTCTTC.

Points on this clonotype: This beta chain came through as a stray read in a library set up for alpha chains, and its size says little. The rearrangement links TRBV27 to TRBJ2-1; no definite D call. V lost 3 bases and J 3 bases, leaving 3 bases between the germline ends. The CDR3 is 12 amino acids. CDR1 is MNHEY, CDR2 SMNVEV, per germline (reference sequence). In nucleotides, the CDR3 is TGTGCCAGCAGTTTCGGCTACAATGAGCAGTTCTTC. This translates into CASSFGYNEQFF.

About this clonotype itself: The size of this beta chain means little, since it is a stray read in a library made for alpha chains. The V gene is TRBV4-1, the J gene TRBJ2-3, with a weak D call TRBD1 (6 bases). Between the trimmed V and J ends, which lost 0 bases and 2 bases, there was a span of 21 bases. Germline loops: CDR1 MGHRA, CDR2 YSYEKL. The CDR3 loop spans 19 amino acids. CDR3 bases: TGCGCCAGCAGCCAAGAGAGGGGCCGATCTACAGGGAACACAGATACGCAGTATTTT. Protein: CASSQERGRSTGNTDTQYF.

In this sample, this clonotype turned up a few times. The library was prepared for alpha chains; this beta chain is a stray read, so its frequency means little. The gene calls are TRBV6-2 or TRBV6-3 and TRBJ1-5; D remains unclear. CDR3 length: 13 amino acids. V shed 0 bases and J shed 5 bases, with 5 bases lying between them. Germline-derived CDR1 and CDR2 are MNHEY and SVGEGT. Written as DNA, the CDR3 is TGTGCCAGCAGTTACTCGGGTTATCAGCCCCAGCATTTT. It yields the protein CASSYSGYQPQHF.

In regard to this clonotype: Because this beta chain is a stray read in a library intended to capture alpha chains, its abundance should not be given much weight. This chain uses TRBV28 with TRBJ2-3; 9 bases align to TRBD1. With 8 bases clipped from V and 2 bases from J, the junction kept 17 bases outside the gene matches. CDR1 and CDR2 from the germline V gene are MDHEN and SYDVKM. The CDR3 has 18 residues. As DNA, the CDR3 is TGTGCCAGCTTAGAGGCGGCTGGGACAGGGATGAACACAGATACGCAGTATTTT. It codes for CASLEAAGTGMNTDTQYF.

About this clonotype itself: This beta chain is an off-target read within a library intended for alpha chains, so its frequency means little. The chain combines TRBV15 with TRBJ2-7; D is perhaps TRBD1 (5 bases). Germline CDR1 and CDR2: LNHNV and YYDKDF (reference sequence). Trimming removed 6 bases at V and 3 bases at J, with 12 bases between. CDR3 length equals 13 residues. CDR3 sequence (DNA): TGTGCCACCAGAGGTAGGGGCCACTACGAGCAGTACTTC. Protein: CATRGRGHYEQYF.

As to this clonotype: Since it is a stray read in a library aimed at alpha chains, this beta chain has a size that is not meaningful. The chain has TRBV6-1 and TRBJ1-2; D is perhaps TRBD1 (5 bases). Trimming stripped 4 bases from V and 2 bases from J, with 11 bases between. The CDR3 extends over 14 amino acids. Germline V gives CDR1 MNHNS, CDR2 SASEGT. The CDR3 region is CASSALRDNYGYTF. The CDR3 DNA sequence: TGTGCCAGCAGTGCTCTCCGGGACAACTATGGCTACACCTTC.